The 30 T cell receptor beta chains below were found in one sample sequenced in a study of identical twins. TCRdb re-called the 5' RACE reads through MiXCR, storing one row per CDR3 protein. The sample holds 240,000 or so distinct CDR3 sequences, about 7% seen once. These data also formed part of another study, on yellow fever vaccine responses in identical twins.

Sequencing was performed on memory (CD45RO+) T cells sorted from blood. All receptors come from a woman aged 18-29 years in good health.

The V and J genes are TRBV28 and TRBJ1-5, with no clear D. V was clipped by 8 bases and J by 7 bases, with 15 bases between them. The CDR3 has 13 residues. CDR1 and CDR2 (germline): MDHEN, SYDVKM. The CDR3, as DNA: TGTGCCAGCTCCCCCTTGCCTGACCAGCCCCAGCATTTT. Translated, it gives CASSPLPDQPQHF.

This clonotype was seen only a few times. The CDR3 is CASGKTGPQETQYF. In DNA, the CDR3 is TGTGCCAGCGGGAAGACAGGTCCCCAAGAGACCCAGTACTTC. The chain joins TRBV6-1 to TRBJ2-5; the D gene is possibly TRBD1 (6 bases). Trimming removed 8 bases at V and 1 base at J, with 14 bases between. Germline CDR1 MNHNS, CDR2 SASEGT. The CDR3 totals 14 residues.

This clonotype was picked up a small number of times. This sequence joins TRBV4-2 and TRBJ2-7; D is ambiguous. CDR1 is LGHNA and CDR2 is YNFKEQ in the germline V gene. Trimming stripped 0 bases from V and 3 bases from J, with 6 bases between. This CDR3 comprises 13 residues. For the CDR3, the DNA is TGTGCCAGCAGCCAAGATATGGGCTACGAGCAGTACTTC. As protein: CASSQDMGYEQYF.

V usage is TRBV24-1 and J usage is TRBJ2-7, with D tentatively TRBD1 or TRBD2 (5 bases each). Germline CDR1 is KGHDR and CDR2 is SFDVKD. The CDR3 consists of 15 residues. Trimming shortened V by 4 bases and J by 5 bases, and 17 bases separated the two germline ends. CDR3 amino acids: CATSEGDGPPHEQYF. For the CDR3, the DNA is TGTGCCACCAGTGAAGGGGACGGCCCTCCCCACGAGCAGTACTTC.

This clonotype appeared many times. The chain carries TRBV12-3 or TRBV12-4 and TRBJ1-2, with 7 bases aligning to TRBD1. The ends lost 6 bases at V and 2 bases at J; junction bases unmatched: 9. This CDR3 spans 15 amino acids. The DNA for the CDR3 is TGTGCCAGCAGGGTCGACAGGGCTTCGAACTATGGCTACACCTTC. Translating gives CASRVDRASNYGYTF.

There are many counts of this clonotype. The chain joins TRBV12-3 or TRBV12-4 to TRBJ2-7; D possibly corresponds to TRBD1 (5 bases). V was shortened by 3 bases and J by 2 bases, with 8 bases between the two germline ends. CDR3 size: 13 residues. CDR3 DNA: TGTGCCAGCAGTTTCGGCAGGGCCTACGAGCAGTACTTC. This codes for CASSFGRAYEQYF.

This clonotype was picked up many times. This sequence joins TRBV10-3 and TRBJ1-1, with D perhaps TRBD1 (6 bases). This CDR3 region has 12 residues. Germline CDR1 reads ENHRY; CDR2 reads SYGVKD. V lost 6 bases and J 2 bases, leaving 7 bases between the germline ends. The CDR3 protein is CAISRGNTEAFF. The DNA of the CDR3 is TGTGCCATCAGCAGGGGCAACACTGAAGCTTTCTTT.

V usage is TRBV10-1 and J usage is TRBJ2-2; 7 positions agree with TRBD2. Germline V CDR1 and CDR2: WNHNN, SYGVQD (reference sequence). V dropped 2 bases and J dropped 5; count of bases not matched to a gene: 17. The CDR3 is 19 residues long. The CDR3 bases are TGCGCCAGCAGTGAGAAGGAGGATTACCGGCGGGGAGGGACCGGGGAGCTGTTTTTT. Protein sequence: CASSEKEDYRRGGTGELFF.

The sample holds a few counts of this clonotype. This chain uses TRBV18 with TRBJ1-6; D is unresolved. The CDR3 spans 13 residues. Trimming pared 0 bases from V and 10 bases from J, leaving 7 bases between. Per the germline V gene, CDR1 is KGHSH and CDR2 is LQKENI. CDR3 bases: TGTGCCAGCTCACCACCGGTGGGGTCACCCCTCCACTTT. Amino acid sequence: CASSPPVGSPLHF. The full variable domain, its missing parts supplied by reference TRBV18 and TRBJ1-6, is NAGVMQNPRHLVRRRGQEARLRCSPMKGHSHVYWYRQLPEEGLKFMVYLQKENIIDESGMPKERFSAEFPKEGPSILRIQQVVRGDSAAYFCASSPPVGSPLHFGNGTRLTVT.

This clonotype was seen many times. The chain carries TRBV10-3 and TRBJ2-1; D might be TRBD1 (6 bases). Germline V gene sequence: CDR1 ENHRY, CDR2 SYGVKD. With 3 bases removed from V and 9 bases from J, the gap between germline ends came to 15 bases. The CDR3 contains 14 residues. The CDR3 reads CAISDKGELGEQFF. CDR3 coding DNA: TGTGCCATCAGTGATAAGGGGGAGCTGGGTGAGCAGTTCTTC.

This clonotype was detected many times. The CDR3 nucleotides are TGTGCCAGCAGTTTAACCGGGACAGGGGCTGAAGCTTTCTTT. This codes for CASSLTGTGAEAFF. The chain employs TRBV28 and TRBJ1-1, with TRBD1 matching 10 bases. V shed 2 bases, J shed 6 bases, and the junction held 3 bases outside the gene matches. This CDR3 comprises 14 residues. The germline V gene encodes CDR1 MDHEN and CDR2 SYDVKM.

V usage is TRBV12-3 or TRBV12-4 and J usage is TRBJ2-2; the match to TRBD1 covers 7 bases. J was trimmed by 0 bases and V by 3 bases; bases with no gene match: 4. The CDR3 covers 16 residues. The CDR3 spells CASSFDRDSNTGELFF. Written as DNA, the CDR3 is TGTGCCAGCAGTTTTGACAGGGATTCGAACACCGGGGAGCTGTTTTTT.

V gene TRBV6-1 combines with J gene TRBJ2-3; 7 bases line up with TRBD2. The CDR3 contains 18 residues. The germline gives CDR1 MNHNS, CDR2 SASEGT. V trimming: 8 bases; J trimming: 5 bases; junction bases outside the gene matches: 22. The CDR3 protein is CASSWYATSPSRGDTQYF. The CDR3 region has the DNA TGTGCCAGCTCTTGGTACGCGACTAGCCCTAGCCGGGGAGATACGCAGTATTTT.

The chain employs TRBV6-1 and TRBJ2-7; 9 nucleotides match TRBD1. The CDR3 runs 16 residues. V shed 6 bases, J shed 5 bases, and the junction held 14 bases outside the gene matches. Germline assignment: CDR1 MNHNS and CDR2 SASEGT. The chain's CDR3 is CASRLGAGTGYNEQYF. CDR3 bases: TGTGCCAGCAGACTAGGAGCCGGGACAGGGTACAACGAGCAGTACTTC.

At least ten counts were recorded for this clonotype. J is TRBJ1-2 and V is TRBV5-1; maybe TRBD1 (5 bases). Germline V CDR1 and CDR2: SGHRS, YFSETQ. Trimming left V 2 bases short and J 3 bases short, with 8 bases between. The CDR3 runs 13 residues. The CDR3 nucleotides are TGCGCCAGCAGCTTCCGGGACCACTATGGCTACACCTTC. Translated: CASSFRDHYGYTF.

The V call is TRBV29-1, the J call TRBJ2-1; D may correspond to TRBD1 or TRBD2 (5 bases each). The CDR3 covers 13 residues. Germline V gene sequence: CDR1 SQVTM, CDR2 ANQGSEA. V was clipped by 3 bases and J by 5 bases, with 11 bases between them. In DNA, the CDR3 is TGCAGCGTTGATGTCGGGGCCCACAATGAGCAGTTCTTC. The encoded protein is CSVDVGAHNEQFF.

This clonotype has a single count. The rearrangement links TRBV29-1 to TRBJ2-7; D is tentatively TRBD1 or TRBD2 (5 bases each). The CDR3 runs 14 residues. The V and J ends lost 6 bases and 2 bases respectively, with 17 bases between them. Germline V gives CDR1 SQVTM, CDR2 ANQGSEA. Written as DNA, the CDR3 is TGCAGCGTCTCCTCGGGTGGGGGAACCTACGAGCAGTACTTC. Amino acid sequence: CSVSSGGGTYEQYF.

This clonotype was counted many times. The chain couples TRBV27 to TRBJ2-1, with TRBD1 identical over 7 bases. The V gene end was trimmed by 5 bases and the J gene end by 6 bases; junction bases not matched to a gene: 4. Germline CDR1 MNHEY, CDR2 SMNVEV (reference sequence). The CDR3 sequence is 13 residues long. CDR3 amino acids: CASSQGVRNEQFF. CDR3 DNA sequence: TGTGCCAGCAGTCAGGGGGTCCGCAATGAGCAGTTCTTC.

Many counts were recorded for this clonotype. This chain links TRBV5-1 with TRBJ1-1; TRBD1 might be the D (5 bases). The V end lost 2 bases, the J end lost 1 base, and 12 bases lay between the germline ends. The length of the CDR3 is 15 residues. Germline V CDR1 and CDR2: SGHRS, YFSETQ. The CDR3 here is CASSLSGGGNTEAFF. The CDR3 DNA reads TGCGCCAGCAGCTTATCCGGTGGGGGGAACACTGAAGCTTTCTTT.

This sequence joins TRBV29-1 and TRBJ2-3; D not certain. Germline V gene lookup returns CDR1 SQVTM and CDR2 ANQGSEA. With 0 bases removed from V and 6 bases from J, the gap between germline ends came to 7 bases. The CDR3 runs to 12 residues. CDR3 bases: TGCAGCGTTGAAGACCCGCGGGATACGCAGTATTTT. Its protein product is CSVEDPRDTQYF.

This clonotype was picked up many times. The rearrangement links TRBV5-6 to TRBJ2-1, with TRBD1 identical over 7 bases. The V gene end was trimmed by 5 bases and the J gene end by 9 bases; junction bases not matched to a gene: 17. CDR1 is SGHDT, CDR2 YYEEEE, per germline. CDR3 length: 16 amino acids. The CDR3 sequence: CASRRPPGLGGGEQFF. Written as DNA, the CDR3 is TGTGCCAGCAGACGACCACCGGGCCTAGGGGGCGGTGAGCAGTTCTTC.

J is TRBJ2-2 and V is TRBV20-1, with 7 bases fitting TRBD2. Trimming at V came to 3 bases and at J to 5 bases, leaving 12 bases not matched to a gene. This CDR3 spans 16 amino acids. Germline lookup yields CDR1 DFQATT and CDR2 SNEGSKA (reference sequence). CDR3 amino acids: CSARSGGGPRTGELFF. CDR3 coding DNA: TGCAGTGCTAGGTCCGGGGGAGGGCCGCGGACCGGGGAGCTGTTTTTT.

The V gene is TRBV24-1, the J gene TRBJ2-3; 10 positions agree with TRBD2. The CDR3 is 19 residues long. Losses at the gene ends were 4 bases for V and 4 bases for J; bases not matched to a gene: 16. Germline V gives CDR1 KGHDR, CDR2 SFDVKD. CDR3 coding DNA: TGTGCCACCAGTGACGCCCTAGCGGGAGTATCCAGGGGCGCAGATACGCAGTATTTT. Translating gives CATSDALAGVSRGADTQYF.

This clonotype has ten or more counts. The chain is built from TRBV6-5 and TRBJ2-1, with a weak D call TRBD1 (5 bases). Trimming stripped 7 bases from V and 14 bases from J, with 15 bases between. Germline CDR1 and CDR2: MNHEY and SVGAGI. The CDR3 extends over 11 amino acids. Written as DNA, the CDR3 is TGTGCCAGCACCGACGGTACAGGAGAGTTCTTC. It is translated as CASTDGTGEFF.

Only a few counts were recorded for this clonotype. The CDR3: CASSFKGLRTYEQYV. The CDR3 coding sequence is TGTGCCAGCAGCTTTAAGGGACTCCGGACCTACGAGCAGTACGTC. The chain links TRBV5-6 to TRBJ2-7; D is possibly TRBD2 (6 bases). The length of the CDR3 is 15 residues. Germline CDR1 is SGHDT and CDR2 is YYEEEE. V lost 2 bases and J 2 bases, leaving 14 bases between the germline ends.

This clonotype was seen more than once but under ten times. V usage is TRBV14 and J usage is TRBJ2-5; D is unclear. The germline V gene has CDR1 SGHDN and CDR2 FVKESK. CDR3 length equals 17 residues. V lost 0 bases and J lost 1, with 15 bases in between. The CDR3 is CASSQDFVRSPQETQYF. CDR3 DNA: TGTGCCAGCAGCCAAGATTTCGTTCGGTCCCCCCAAGAGACCCAGTACTTC.

V and J are TRBV27 and TRBJ2-3; D may be TRBD2 (5 bases). CDR3 length: 14 residues. V was cut by 6 bases and J by 2 bases, with 12 bases left in between. CDR1 MNHEY and CDR2 SMNVEV come from the germline V gene (reference sequence). CDR3 in DNA: TGTGCCAGCAGGGACCCGGGGTTCACAGATACGCAGTATTTT. This codes for CASRDPGFTDTQYF.

This clonotype has more than one count but fewer than ten. This CDR3 is CASSQDYTYWDGTDTQYF. CDR3 coding DNA: TGTGCCAGCAGCCAAGATTATACGTACTGGGACGGCACAGATACGCAGTATTTT. The chain carries TRBV3-1 and TRBJ2-3; D is tentatively TRBD1 or TRBD2 (5 bases each). This CDR3 spans 18 amino acids. Germline CDR1 and CDR2: LGHDT and YNNKEL (reference sequence). With 0 bases removed from V and 1 base from J, the gap between germline ends came to 17 bases.

The chain combines TRBV2 with TRBJ1-2; D not certain. The CDR3 has 10 amino acids. V was trimmed by 8 bases and J by 2 bases, leaving 3 bases between them. Germline V gives CDR1 SNHLY, CDR2 FYNNEI. CDR3 sequence reads: CASRNYGYTF. CDR3 DNA sequence: TGTGCCAGCCGGAACTATGGCTACACCTTC. The full variable domain, completed using reference TRBV2 and TRBJ1-2, is EPEVTQTPSHQVTQMGQEVILRCVPISNHLYFYWYRQILGQKVEFLVSFYNNEISEKSEIFDDQFSVERPDGSNFTLKIRSTKLEDSAMYFCASRNYGYTFGSGTRLTVV.

This clonotype was seen more than once but under ten times. The rearrangement links TRBV24-1 to TRBJ2-1; 9 nucleotides align to TRBD2. The CDR3 is made up of 17 amino acids. Germline-derived CDR1 and CDR2 are KGHDR and SFDVKD. V dropped 0 bases and J dropped 7; count of bases not matched to a gene: 9. CDR3 bases: TGTGCCACCAGTGATTTGACTAGCGGGCCGTTCTCGAATGAGCAGTTCTTC. Translating gives CATSDLTSGPFSNEQFF.